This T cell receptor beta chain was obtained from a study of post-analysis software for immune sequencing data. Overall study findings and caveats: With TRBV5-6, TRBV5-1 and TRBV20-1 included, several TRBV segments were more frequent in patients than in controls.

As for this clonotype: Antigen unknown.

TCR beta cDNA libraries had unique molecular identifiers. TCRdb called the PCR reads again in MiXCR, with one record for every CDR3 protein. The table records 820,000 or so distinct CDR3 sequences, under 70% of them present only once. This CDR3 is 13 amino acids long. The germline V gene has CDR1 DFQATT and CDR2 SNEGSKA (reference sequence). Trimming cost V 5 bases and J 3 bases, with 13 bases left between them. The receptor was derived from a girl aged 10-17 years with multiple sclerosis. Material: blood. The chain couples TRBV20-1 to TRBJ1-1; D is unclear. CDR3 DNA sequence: TGCAGTGCTGCTCCGGGAGGAGACACTGAAGCTTTCTTT. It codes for CSAAPGGDTEAFF.